The 8 T cell receptor beta chains below were found in one sample sequenced in a study of B cell selection in AIRE deficiency. Conventional CD4 T cells were sorted as CD4+CD127+ cells. Profiling relied on immunoSEQ multiplex PCR, and the TCRdb table lists in-frame clones only, not all of them. The sample holds 22,000 or so clones; 97% are singletons and the top ten take roughly 0.29%. Material for sequencing was conventional CD4+ T cells sorted from PBMCs. All receptors derive from a human donor with AIRE deficiency.

V is TRBV6-5 and J is TRBJ1-2; TRBD1 matches 7 bases. V lost 4 bases, J lost 3 bases, and 11 bases stayed unmatched. The CDR3 length is 16 residues. Germline V gene sequence: CDR1 MNHEY, CDR2 SVGAGI. This chain's CDR3 is CASSSPKRQGDYGYTF. CDR3 nucleotides: TGTGCCAGCAGTTCCCCTAAGAGACAGGGAGACTATGGCTACACCTTC.

This chain links TRBV5-1 with TRBJ2-7; TRBD1 aligns across 7 bases. V lost 5 bases to trimming and J lost 4 bases; unmatched junction nucleotides: 9. Germline CDR1 and CDR2: SGHRS and YFSETQ. The CDR3 totals 14 residues. DNA for the CDR3: TGCGCCAGCAGTCGACAGGGAGTCAATTACGAGCAGTACTTC. It translates to CASSRQGVNYEQYF. Full variable domain (rest looked up from reference TRBV5-1 and TRBJ2-7): KAGVTQTPRYLIKTRGQQVTLSCSPISGHRSVSWYQQTPGQGLQFLFEYFSETQRNKGNFPGRFSGRQFSNSRSEMNVSTLELGDSALYLCASSRQGVNYEQYFGPGTRLTVT.

This clone was observed a single time. The gene calls are TRBV4-2 and TRBJ1-3; TRBD1 might be the D (6 bases). The V gene lost 4 bases and the J gene lost 0 bases, with 16 bases spanning the gap. In germline, CDR1 is LGHNA, CDR2 YNFKEQ. The CDR3 is made up of 17 amino acids. CDR3 coding DNA: TGTGCCAGCAGCCGTCGGGGGGGGCCGCTCTCTGGAAACACCATATATTTT. It specifies CASSRRGGPLSGNTIYF.

The rearrangement joins TRBV6-5 to TRBJ2-7; D gene ambiguous. The CDR3 is 15 residues long. The germline gives CDR1 MNHEY, CDR2 SVGAGI. Trimming shortened V by 2 bases and J by 3 bases, and 14 bases separated the two germline ends. CDR3 sequence reads: CASSYKRAENYEQYF. Here the CDR3 DNA reads TGTGCCAGCAGTTACAAAAGGGCTGAGAACTACGAGCAGTACTTC.

V and J are TRBV12-5 and TRBJ2-1; the match to TRBD1 covers 10 bases. CDR3 length equals 16 residues. Germline values: CDR1 LGHNT, CDR2 FRNRAP. Trimming took 4 bases from V and 3 from J; bases not matched to a gene: 6. In DNA, the CDR3 is TGTGCTAGTGGTTATACCGGGACAGGGGTCTACAATGAGCAGTTCTTC. It yields the protein CASGYTGTGVYNEQFF.

This clone was detected once. The V gene is TRBV5-6, the J gene TRBJ2-1, with D unresolved. Germline values: CDR1 SGHDT, CDR2 YYEEEE. The V and J ends lost 4 bases and 5 bases respectively, with 16 bases between them. This CDR3 contains 15 residues. Written as DNA, the CDR3 is TGTGCCAGCAGCGACACCTCCGGATTCCACAATGAGCAGTTCTTC. Translation gives CASSDTSGFHNEQFF.

The rearrangement joins TRBV19 to TRBJ2-7, with D perhaps assigned TRBD1 or TRBD2 (6 bases each). CDR1 LNHDA and CDR2 SQIVND come from the germline V gene (reference sequence). V was trimmed by 5 bases and J by 4 bases, leaving 12 bases between them. The CDR3 totals 13 residues. CDR3 amino acids: CASSWGARYEQYF. The CDR3 bases are TGTGCCAGTAGTTGGGGGGCGCGGTACGAGCAGTACTTC.

Only one count was recorded for this clone. The rearrangement joins TRBV21-1 to TRBJ1-1. TRBV21-1 is described as a pseudogene. The CDR3 sequence is 14 residues long. CDR3 DNA sequence: TGTGCCAGCAGCAAAGCGGTCCGGGGGCCACAAGCTTTCTTT. Protein product: CASSKAVRGPQAFF.